This is a list of T cell receptor beta chains from one sample in a study of blood T cell repertoires in COVID-19. Profiling relied on immunoSEQ multiplex PCR, and the TCRdb table lists in-frame clones only, not all of them. Of around 100,000 clones detected, 70% to 90% appear once; the ten largest clones hold under 2%. Sequencing was performed on peripheral blood. These receptors all stem from a man older than 75 with acute or convalescent COVID-19. Each CDR3 is given without its conserved first and last residue. A row's size may be missing; if present it is once, few, many or a size class.

clone size: once
V gene: TRBV14
J gene: TRBJ2-1
CDR3 protein: ASSQLAGAGNEQF

clone size: few
V gene: TRBV19
J gene: TRBJ2-7
CDR3 protein: ASKVGSGDSYEQY

clone size: NA
V gene: TRBV18
J gene: TRBJ1-2
CDR3 protein: ASSPSGQYYGYT

clone size: NA
V gene: TRBV29-1
J gene: TRBJ2-6
CDR3 protein: SVSRGQGSSGANVLT

clone size: NA
V gene: TRBV21-1
J gene: TRBJ2-1
CDR3 protein: ASSLIGTSGTNEQF

clone size: few
V gene: TRBV6-2/TRBV6-3
J gene: TRBJ2-7
CDR3 protein: ASSQTAYEQY

clone size: once
V gene: TRBV28
J gene: TRBJ1-2
CDR3 protein: ASRPGGVPLGYT

clone size: NA
V gene: TRBV10-3
J gene: TRBJ2-2
CDR3 protein: AISEGGGNTGELF

clone size: few
V gene: TRBV20-1
J gene: TRBJ2-1
CDR3 protein: SAARYNEQF

clone size: NA
V gene: TRBV6-5
J gene: TRBJ2-1
CDR3 protein: ASSSPGLAGYNEQF

clone size: NA
V gene: TRBV28
J gene: TRBJ2-7
CDR3 protein: ASSLGQVREQY

clone size: once
V gene: TRBV11-1
J gene: TRBJ2-3
CDR3 protein: ASSLSGTSGDTQY

clone size: NA
V gene: TRBV7-9
J gene: TRBJ2-1
CDR3 protein: ASSSLTGGLYNEQF

clone size: NA
V gene: TRBV29-1
J gene: TRBJ1-1
CDR3 protein: SVGQGAWGTEAF

clone size: NA
V gene: TRBV29-1
J gene: TRBJ2-7
CDR3 protein: SVGGLGGQYEQY

clone size: NA
V gene: TRBV5-1
J gene: TRBJ2-7
CDR3 protein: ASSSRGTGWGEQY